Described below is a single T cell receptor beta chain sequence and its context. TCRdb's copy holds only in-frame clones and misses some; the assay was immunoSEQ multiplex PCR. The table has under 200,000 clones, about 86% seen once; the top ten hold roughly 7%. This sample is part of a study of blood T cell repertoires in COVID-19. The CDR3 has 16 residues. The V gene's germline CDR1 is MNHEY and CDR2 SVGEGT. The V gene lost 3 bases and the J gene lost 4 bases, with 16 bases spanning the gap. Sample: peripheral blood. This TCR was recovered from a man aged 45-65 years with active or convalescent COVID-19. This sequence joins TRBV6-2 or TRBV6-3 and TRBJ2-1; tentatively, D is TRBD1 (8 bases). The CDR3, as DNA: TGTGCCAGCAGTTATTCCAGCGGGACAGGTTACAATGAGCAGTTCTTC. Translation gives CASSYSSGTGYNEQFF.